This paragraph covers one T cell receptor (beta chain) sequence. CDR1 is WNHNN, CDR2 SYGVQD, per germline (reference sequence). The CDR3 has 14 residues. Unmatched junction bases numbered 7, after V lost 6 bases and J lost 8 bases. The data derive from a study of T cell changes during pregnancy in multiple sclerosis. Clones were sequenced by immunoSEQ multiplex PCR, and TCRdb holds only the in-frame ones, with some missing. The sample has 50,000 or so clones; roughly nine tenths are singletons. Sequencing was performed on CD8+ T cells from peripheral blood mononuclear cells, taken after pregnancy. The receptor's source is a female donor with multiple sclerosis, enrolled in a pregnancy study. This rearrangement joins TRBV10-1 to TRBJ2-1; 10 nucleotides agree with TRBD1. CDR3 protein: CASSGRDRGYEQFF. The CDR3 DNA reads TGCGCCAGCAGCGGCCGGGACAGGGGATATGAGCAGTTCTTC.